The rows below give T cell receptor beta chains drawn from one sample of a study of cytomegalovirus exposure and HLA in healthy donors. Some clones are missing from TCRdb's copy, which holds only in-frame ones; the method was immunoSEQ multiplex PCR. The table shows around 210,000 clones, with around four fifths occurring only once. The sample comprised PBMCs. The receptors stem from a man aged 45-65 years in good health and CMV-seronegative. CDR3s include the opening cysteine and the closing phenylalanine or tryptophan. D genes are given only for firm matches. The size of a clone is reported for some rows only, either as once, few or many, or as a class for expanded clones.

J gene: TRBJ2-3
V gene: TRBV10-3
clone size: .
D gene: .
CDR3 protein: CAISERGLYRTDTQYF
CDR3 DNA: TGTGCCATCAGTGAGCGGGGTTTGTATCGCACAGATACGCAGTATTTT

J gene: TRBJ1-2
V gene: TRBV2
clone size: .
D gene: .
CDR3 protein: CASSEEGRANYGYTF
CDR3 DNA: TGTGCCAGCAGTGAGGAGGGAAGGGCTAACTATGGCTACACCTTC

J gene: TRBJ2-1
V gene: TRBV19
clone size: .
D gene: TRBD2
CDR3 protein: CASTFSGGTYNEQFF
CDR3 DNA: TGTGCCAGTACTTTCAGCGGGGGAACCTACAATGAGCAGTTCTTC

J gene: TRBJ2-1
V gene: TRBV5-4
clone size: .
D gene: TRBD2
CDR3 protein: CASSLGEAGGTRNEQFF
CDR3 DNA: TGTGCCAGCAGCTTGGGGGAGGCGGGAGGGACGCGCAATGAGCAGTTCTTC

J gene: TRBJ1-1
V gene: TRBV7-9
clone size: few
D gene: .
CDR3 protein: CASRRENTEAFF
CDR3 DNA: TGTGCCAGCCGGAGGGAGAACACTGAAGCTTTCTTT

J gene: TRBJ1-1
V gene: TRBV27
clone size: once
D gene: TRBD1
CDR3 protein: CASSPRQGKDEAFF
CDR3 DNA: TGTGCCAGCAGTCCCAGACAGGGGAAGGATGAAGCTTTCTTT

J gene: TRBJ2-1
V gene: TRBV30
clone size: .
D gene: TRBD2
CDR3 protein: CASSSGRLDNEQFF
CDR3 DNA: TGTGCCTCGTCTAGCGGGAGGTTGGACAATGAGCAGTTCTTC

J gene: TRBJ2-7
V gene: TRBV7-2
clone size: .
D gene: TRBD1
CDR3 protein: CASSLQSGQGLYEQYF
CDR3 DNA: TGTGCCAGCAGCTTGCAATCGGGACAGGGCCTCTACGAGCAGTACTTC

J gene: TRBJ2-7
V gene: TRBV6-1
clone size: .
D gene: .
CDR3 protein: CASSSREDYEQYF
CDR3 DNA: TGTGCCAGCAGTTCACGGGAAGACTACGAGCAGTACTTC

J gene: TRBJ2-7
V gene: TRBV7-6
clone size: .
D gene: TRBD1
CDR3 protein: CASSLPGLTGTGADEQYF
CDR3 DNA: TGTGCCAGCAGCTTACCAGGATTAACCGGGACAGGGGCCGACGAGCAGTACTTC

J gene: TRBJ2-7
V gene: TRBV7-8
clone size: .
D gene: .
CDR3 protein: CASSPRTAGIYEQYF
CDR3 DNA: TGTGCCAGCAGCCCCAGGACAGCGGGAATCTACGAGCAGTACTTC

J gene: TRBJ2-7
V gene: TRBV29-1
clone size: .
D gene: TRBD1
CDR3 protein: CSVEEGDRRNYLEQYF
CDR3 DNA: TGCAGCGTTGAAGAAGGGGACAGGAGGAATTATCTGGAGCAGTACTTC

J gene: TRBJ1-2
V gene: TRBV5-6
clone size: .
D gene: .
CDR3 protein: CASSWPQGIYGYTF
CDR3 DNA: TGTGCCAGCAGCTGGCCCCAGGGGATCTATGGCTACACCTTC

J gene: TRBJ2-3
V gene: TRBV4-1
clone size: .
D gene: TRBD1
CDR3 protein: CASSQDRTGGTDTQYF
CDR3 DNA: TGCGCCAGCAGCCAAGACCGGACAGGGGGCACAGATACGCAGTATTTT

J gene: TRBJ2-1
V gene: TRBV27
clone size: .
D gene: TRBD2
CDR3 protein: CASSLSLAGMFHEQFF
CDR3 DNA: TGTGCCAGCAGTTTATCTCTAGCGGGAATGTTCCATGAGCAGTTCTTC